The clone carrying this TCR beta chain appeared a single time. Its antigen remains unknown. In germline, CDR1 is LGHNA, CDR2 YNFKEQ. This CDR3 region has 14 residues. V gave up 5 bases and J gave up 2 bases, with 13 bases separating them. These data come from a study of T cells in localized non-small cell lung cancer. Study outcomes and limitations: Uninvolved nearby lung showed the greatest T cell clonality, exceeding that found in tumor.

Sequencing used immunoSEQ multiplex PCR; TCRdb keeps in-frame clones, though not all of them. The sample holds about 82,000 clones; 80% are singletons and the top ten take 15% to 20%. The TCR sequence derives from a man aged 35-69 years with stage II squamous cell lung carcinoma. Sequenced material: PBMCs, taken before any cancer treatment. The rearrangement links TRBV4-2 to TRBJ2-7, with D hard to call. CDR3 sequence (DNA): TGTGCCAGCAGCTTAGTCGACAAGACCTACGAGCAGTACTTC. This sequence encodes CASSLVDKTYEQYF.